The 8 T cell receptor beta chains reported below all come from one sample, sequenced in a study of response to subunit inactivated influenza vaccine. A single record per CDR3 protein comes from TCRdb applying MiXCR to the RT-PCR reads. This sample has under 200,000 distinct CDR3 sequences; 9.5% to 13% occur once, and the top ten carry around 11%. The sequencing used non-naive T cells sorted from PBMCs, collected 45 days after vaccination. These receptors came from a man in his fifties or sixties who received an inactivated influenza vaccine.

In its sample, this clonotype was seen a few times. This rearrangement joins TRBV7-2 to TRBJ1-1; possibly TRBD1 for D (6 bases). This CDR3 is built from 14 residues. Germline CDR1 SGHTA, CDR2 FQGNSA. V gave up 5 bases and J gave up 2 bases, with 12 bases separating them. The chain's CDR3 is CASSTGTPNTEAFF. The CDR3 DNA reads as TGTGCCAGCAGCACCGGGACACCAAACACTGAAGCTTTCTTT.

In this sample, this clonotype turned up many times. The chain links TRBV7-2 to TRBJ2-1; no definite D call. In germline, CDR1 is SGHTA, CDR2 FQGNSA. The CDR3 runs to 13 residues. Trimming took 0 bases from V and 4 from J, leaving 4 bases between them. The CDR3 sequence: CASSLASYNEQFF. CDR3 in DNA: TGTGCCAGCAGCTTAGCGAGTTACAATGAGCAGTTCTTC.

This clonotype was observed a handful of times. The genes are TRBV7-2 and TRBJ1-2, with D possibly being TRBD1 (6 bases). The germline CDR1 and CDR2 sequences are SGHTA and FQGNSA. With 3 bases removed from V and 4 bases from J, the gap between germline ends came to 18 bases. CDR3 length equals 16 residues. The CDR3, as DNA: TGTGCCAGCAGCTTCACTCCGGACAGTAACGCCTATGGCTACACCTTC. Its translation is CASSFTPDSNAYGYTF.

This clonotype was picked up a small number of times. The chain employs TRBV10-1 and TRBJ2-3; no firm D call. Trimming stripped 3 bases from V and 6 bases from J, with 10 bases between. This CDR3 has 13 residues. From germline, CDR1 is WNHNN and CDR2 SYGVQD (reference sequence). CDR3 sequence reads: CASSEYGRDTQYF. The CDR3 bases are TGCGCCAGCAGTGAATACGGACGGGATACGCAGTATTTT.

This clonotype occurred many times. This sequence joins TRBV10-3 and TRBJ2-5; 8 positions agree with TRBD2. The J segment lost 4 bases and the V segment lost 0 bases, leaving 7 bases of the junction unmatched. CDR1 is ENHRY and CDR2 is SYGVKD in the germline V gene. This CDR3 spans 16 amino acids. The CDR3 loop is CAISESYLTSVETQYF. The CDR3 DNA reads TGTGCCATCAGTGAGTCGTATCTGACTAGCGTAGAGACCCAGTACTTC.

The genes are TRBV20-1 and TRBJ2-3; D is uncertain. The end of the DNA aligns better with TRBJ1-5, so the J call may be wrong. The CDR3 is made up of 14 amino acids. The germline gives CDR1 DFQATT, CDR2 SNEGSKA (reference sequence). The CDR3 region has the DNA TGCAGTGCTAGAGAACCTCGTAGCACAGATACGCAGCATTTT. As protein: CSAREPRSTDTQHF.

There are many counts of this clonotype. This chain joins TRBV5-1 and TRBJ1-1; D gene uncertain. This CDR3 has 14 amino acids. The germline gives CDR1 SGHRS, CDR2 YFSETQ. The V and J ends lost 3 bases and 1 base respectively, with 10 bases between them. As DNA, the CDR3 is TGCGCCAGCAGCTCCCTTCCAAAGAACACTGAAGCTTTCTTT. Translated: CASSSLPKNTEAFF.

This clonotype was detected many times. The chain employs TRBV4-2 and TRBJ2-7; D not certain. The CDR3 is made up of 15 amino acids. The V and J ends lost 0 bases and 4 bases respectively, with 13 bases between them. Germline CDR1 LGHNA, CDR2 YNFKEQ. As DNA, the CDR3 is TGTGCCAGCAGCCAAGATTTGGTCAGAAAGTACGAGCAGTACTTC. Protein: CASSQDLVRKYEQYF.